Listed below are T cell receptor beta chains from one sample, sequenced in a study of shared clonotypes between healthy human individuals. Assay: immunoSEQ multiplex PCR; the TCRdb copy retains only in-frame clones and omits some. This table has around 510,000 clones, 95% to 96% appearing once. The sequenced sample was naive CD4+ T cells sorted from blood. All receptors derive from a young woman in good health. Both conserved end residues are part of each CDR3. Each record gives: CDR3 protein, CDR3 DNA, clone size, V gene, D gene, J gene. The D gene is left open where the match is weak. Clone size is stated in some rows and not others, as once, few, many or a class when expanded.

CASSRTSGDTQYF	TGCGCCAGCAGCCGGACTAGCGGCGATACGCAGTATTTT	-	TRBV10-1	TRBD2	TRBJ2-3
CASSGDRGRNYNEQFF	TGTGCCAGCAGTGGGGACAGGGGACGAAACTACAATGAGCAGTTCTTC	-	TRBV27	TRBD1	TRBJ2-1
CASSQTSRGAGEIDTQYF	TGTGCCAGCAGCCAGACAAGTCGTGGAGCGGGAGAAATAGATACGCAGTATTTT	-	TRBV4-2	TRBD2	TRBJ2-3
CASSSYRGSRGQPQHF	TGTGCCAGTAGCTCTTACAGGGGAAGTCGGGGTCAGCCCCAGCATTTT	-	TRBV19	TRBD1	TRBJ1-5
CASSGPLGQLSGNTIYF	TGTGCCAGCAGTGGACCACTCGGACAGCTCTCTGGAAACACCATATATTTT	-	TRBV6-1	-	TRBJ1-3
CASSPPLGGRRPRQETQYF	TGTGCCAGCAGCCCTCCCCTCGGGGGGCGCCGACCGAGACAAGAGACCCAGTACTTC	-	TRBV7-9	-	TRBJ2-5
CASTQRGGGNQPQHF	TGTGCCAGCACCCAGAGGGGAGGGGGCAATCAGCCCCAGCATTTT	-	TRBV9	-	TRBJ1-5
CASSQASGKYEQYF	TGTGCCAGCAGCCAGGCTAGCGGGAAATACGAGCAGTACTTC	-	TRBV7-2	TRBD2	TRBJ2-7
CASSVRLRETQYF	TGTGCCAGCAGTGTTCGTTTGAGAGAGACCCAGTACTTC	-	TRBV6-1	-	TRBJ2-5
CASSESDYGYTF	TGTGCCAGCAGTGAGTCGGACTATGGCTACACCTTC	-	TRBV2	-	TRBJ1-2
CASSELQGAVNQPQHF	TGTGCCAGCAGTGAACTACAGGGGGCTGTTAATCAGCCCCAGCATTTT	-	TRBV6-1	TRBD1	TRBJ1-5
CASNRETGYDGELFF	TGTGCCAGCAATCGAGAGACAGGGTATGACGGGGAGCTGTTTTTT	-	TRBV2	TRBD1	TRBJ2-2
CSVGIVGVNTEAFF	TGCAGCGTCGGAATAGTAGGGGTGAACACTGAAGCTTTCTTT	-	TRBV29-1	-	TRBJ1-1
CASSPRETQYF	TGTGCCAGCAGCCCCAGAGAGACCCAGTACTTC	-	TRBV28	-	TRBJ2-5
CASSRGRGGYEKLFF	TGTGCCAGCAGCAGAGGCCGCGGGGGGTATGAAAAACTGTTTTTT	-	TRBV5-8	-	TRBJ1-4
CASSTGPLNYGYTF	TGTGCCAGTAGTACGGGACCACTGAACTATGGCTACACCTTC	-	TRBV19	-	TRBJ1-2
CASSLGQGTDTQYF	TGTGCCAGCAGCTTAGGTCAGGGGACAGATACGCAGTATTTT	-	TRBV7-7	-	TRBJ2-3
CATSLQGFGYEQYF	TGTGCCACCAGCCTTCAGGGGTTCGGCTACGAGCAGTACTTC	-	TRBV15	-	TRBJ2-7
CASSPHGRGKLFF	TGTGCCAGCAGTCCCCATGGACGCGGAAAACTGTTTTTT	-	TRBV28	-	TRBJ1-4
CASSLVVPGAGGNTIYF	TGCGCCAGCAGCTTGGTAGTTCCGGGGGCAGGTGGAAACACCATATATTTT	-	TRBV5-1	-	TRBJ1-3
CASSQFSDRGTEAFF	TGCGCCAGCAGCCAGTTCTCGGACCGGGGGACTGAAGCTTTCTTT	-	TRBV4-1	-	TRBJ1-1
CASSSLLHVHEQYF	TGTGCCAGCAGTTCACTGCTCCACGTCCACGAGCAGTACTTC	-	TRBV27	-	TRBJ2-7
CASSLGFGRSNTEAFF	TGTGCCAGCAGCTTAGGTTTCGGCAGGAGCAACACTGAAGCTTTCTTT	once	TRBV7-9	-	TRBJ1-1
CTSSQDGGSSYEQYF	TGCACCAGCAGCCAAGATGGTGGCAGCTCCTACGAGCAGTACTTC	-	TRBV1	-	TRBJ2-7
CASSRGGVSNTEAFF	TGTGCCAGCTCACGTGGGGGGGTTTCGAACACTGAAGCTTTCTTT	-	TRBV18	-	TRBJ1-1
CASSLDPTDSYEQYF	TGTGCCAGCAGCCTCGACCCGACAGACTCCTACGAGCAGTACTTC	-	TRBV28	-	TRBJ2-7
CASSLSSGSITEAFF	TGCGCCAGCAGCTTGAGTTCAGGGTCGATCACTGAAGCTTTCTTT	-	TRBV5-1	-	TRBJ1-1
CAISGTSGRAYNEQFF	TGTGCCATCAGCGGGACTAGCGGGAGGGCCTACAATGAGCAGTTCTTC	-	TRBV10-3	TRBD2	TRBJ2-1
CASSQPQGDTQYF	TGCGCCAGCAGCCAACCTCAGGGAGATACGCAGTATTTT	-	TRBV4-1	-	TRBJ2-3